This T cell receptor (beta chain) came from a study of T cell responses to AZD1222 COVID-19 vaccine. Generated by immunoSEQ multiplex PCR, the TCRdb table keeps only in-frame clones and is missing some. Of about 140,000 clones listed, 90% to 95% were seen once; the top ten hold 3.6%. Study-level points and caveats: White British ancestry dominated among donors, who included more females, and clonal diversity was possibly underestimated. Nearly half of spike-specific TCRs reportedly target unmutated variant regions. Spike-spanning, vaccine-associated CD4 TCRs were dominant at 160-218 and 743-854.

Worth noting for this clone: Antigen: not known.

This receptor was identified in an adult who received the AZD1222 COVID-19 vaccine. Sequenced material: peripheral blood, taken 28 days after the second AZD1222 dose.

Written as DNA, the CDR3 is TGTGCCAGCAGTGCTATTCCCCCAGGACGTTTAGCTAACTATGGCTACACCTTC. Its protein is CASSAIPPGRLANYGYTF. V is TRBV27 and J is TRBJ1-2; no clear D. CDR1 and CDR2 (germline): MNHEY, SMNVEV (reference sequence). This CDR3 comprises 18 residues. Trimming left V 5 bases short and J 0 bases short, with 22 bases between.